These 8 T cell receptor beta chains share one sample of origin, sequenced in a study of blood T cell repertoires in COVID-19. Data came from immunoSEQ multiplex PCR; TCRdb stores just in-frame clones and leaves some out. The table records about 280,000 clones, 70% to 90% of them present only once. The sequenced material came from peripheral blood. All receptors derive from a woman in her thirties who had recovered from COVID-19.

This sequence joins TRBV9 and TRBJ2-2, with 16 bases identical to TRBD2. Losses at the gene ends were 0 bases for V and 4 bases for J; bases not matched to a gene: 9. Germline V gene data show CDR1 as SGDLS and CDR2 as YYNGEE. The CDR3 length is 20 residues. CDR3: CASSVAGGLAGGPGTGELFF. CDR3 coding DNA: TGTGCCAGCAGCGTAGCTGGGGGACTAGCGGGAGGGCCGGGCACCGGGGAGCTGTTTTTT.

V is TRBV4-1 and J is TRBJ2-7, with 11 positions matching TRBD2. Germline CDR1 reads MGHRA; CDR2 reads YSYEKL. The trim removed 4 bases at V and 4 bases at J, leaving 6 bases unmatched. The CDR3 length is 15 residues. CDR3 residues: CASSRQLAGEYEQYF. The CDR3 nucleotides are TGCGCCAGCAGCCGGCAACTAGCGGGGGAGTACGAGCAGTACTTC.

This chain joins TRBV5-6 and TRBJ2-7, with a possible D match to TRBD1 (6 bases). Germline V CDR1 and CDR2: SGHDT, YYEEEE. The CDR3 spans 14 residues. V was cut by 1 base and J by 2 bases, with 10 bases left in between. CDR3 residues: CASSLPQGAYEQYF. In DNA, the CDR3 is TGTGCCAGCAGCTTGCCACAGGGTGCCTACGAGCAGTACTTC.

This clone was seen once. The J gene is TRBJ2-7, the V gene TRBV5-6, with a tentative D call TRBD2 (7 bases). Germline loops: CDR1 SGHDT, CDR2 YYEEEE. CDR3 length equals 13 residues. The ends were cut back, 6 bases at V and 5 bases at J, with 15 bases in the middle. The CDR3 protein is CASIPRGGDEQYF. Here the CDR3 DNA reads TGTGCCAGCATCCCGAGGGGGGGGGACGAGCAGTACTTC.

This rearrangement joins TRBV6-5 to TRBJ1-1, with a tentative D call TRBD1 (5 bases). The CDR3 extends over 16 amino acids. The V end lost 0 bases, the J end lost 6 bases, and 17 bases lay between the germline ends. CDR1 is MNHEY, CDR2 SVGAGI, per germline. The CDR3 protein is CASSYSPGHLVPEAFF. DNA of the CDR3: TGTGCCAGCAGTTACTCACCCGGACACTTAGTCCCTGAAGCTTTCTTT.

V is TRBV5-3 and J is TRBJ2-5; the D is unclear. TRBV5-3 carries the ORF label, with uncertain function. The CDR3 covers 14 residues. V lost 7 bases and J 3 bases, leaving 16 bases between the germline ends. CDR3 sequence reads: CARALAAEEETQYF. CDR3 nucleotide sequence: TGTGCCAGAGCCCTCGCAGCAGAGGAAGAGACCCAGTACTTC.

The chain employs TRBV11-2 and TRBJ1-1, with D unclear. This CDR3 has 13 residues. With 3 bases removed from V and 0 bases from J, the gap between germline ends came to 5 bases. Germline CDR1 and CDR2: SGHAT and FQNNGV. Here the CDR3 reads CASSLYMNTEAFF. The CDR3 DNA reads as TGTGCCAGCAGCTTGTACATGAACACTGAAGCTTTCTTT.

This chain joins TRBV28 and TRBJ1-5; D gene uncertain. There are 16 residues in the CDR3. Trimming stripped 2 bases from V and 0 bases from J, with 11 bases between. Looked up from germline, CDR1 is MDHEN and CDR2 is SYDVKM. Here the CDR3 reads CASSLRAGYSNQPQHF. The CDR3 DNA sequence: TGTGCCAGCAGTTTACGGGCGGGTTATAGCAATCAGCCCCAGCATTTT. The variable domain in full, with the rest retrieved from reference TRBV28 and TRBJ1-5, is DVKVTQSSRYLVKRTGEKVFLECVQDMDHENMFWYRQDPGLGLRLIYFSYDVKMKEKGDIPEGYSVSREKKERFSLILESASTNQTSMYLCASSLRAGYSNQPQHFGDGTRLSIL.